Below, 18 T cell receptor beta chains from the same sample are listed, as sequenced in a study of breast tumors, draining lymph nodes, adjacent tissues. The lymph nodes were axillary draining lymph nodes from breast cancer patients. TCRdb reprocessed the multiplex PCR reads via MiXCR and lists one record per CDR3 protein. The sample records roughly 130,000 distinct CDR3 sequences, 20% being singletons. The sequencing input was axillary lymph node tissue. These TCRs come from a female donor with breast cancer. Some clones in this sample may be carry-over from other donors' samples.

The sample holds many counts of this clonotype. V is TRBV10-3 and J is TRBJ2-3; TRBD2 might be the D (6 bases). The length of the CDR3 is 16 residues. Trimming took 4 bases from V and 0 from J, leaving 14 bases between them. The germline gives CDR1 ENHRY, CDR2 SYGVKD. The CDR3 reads CAISGPGTGSTDTQYF. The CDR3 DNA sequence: TGTGCCATCAGTGGTCCCGGGACTGGGAGCACAGATACGCAGTATTTT.

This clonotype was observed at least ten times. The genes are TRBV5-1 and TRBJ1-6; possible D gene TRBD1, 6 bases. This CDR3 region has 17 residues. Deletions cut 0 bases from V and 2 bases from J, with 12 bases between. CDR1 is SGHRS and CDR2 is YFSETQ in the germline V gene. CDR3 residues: CASSLVWGLAYNSPLHF. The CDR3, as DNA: TGCGCCAGCAGCTTGGTTTGGGGGCTAGCCTATAATTCACCCCTCCACTTT. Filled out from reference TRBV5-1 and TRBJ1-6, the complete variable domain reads KAGVTQTPRYLIKTRGQQVTLSCSPISGHRSVSWYQQTPGQGLQFLFEYFSETQRNKGNFPGRFSGRQFSNSRSEMNVSTLELGDSALYLCASSLVWGLAYNSPLHFGNGTRLTVT.

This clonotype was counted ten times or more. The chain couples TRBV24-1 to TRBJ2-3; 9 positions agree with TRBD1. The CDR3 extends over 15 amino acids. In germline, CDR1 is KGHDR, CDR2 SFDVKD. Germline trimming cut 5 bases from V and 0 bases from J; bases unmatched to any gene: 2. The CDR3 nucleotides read TGTGCCACCAGTGGGACAGGGGTTAGCACAGATACGCAGTATTTT. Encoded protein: CATSGTGVSTDTQYF.

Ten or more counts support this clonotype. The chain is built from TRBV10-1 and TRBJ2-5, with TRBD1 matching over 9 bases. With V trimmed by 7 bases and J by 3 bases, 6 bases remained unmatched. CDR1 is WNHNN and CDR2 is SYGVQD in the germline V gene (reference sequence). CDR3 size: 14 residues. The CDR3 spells CASTPRDREETQYF. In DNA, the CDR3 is TGCGCCAGCACTCCCCGGGACAGGGAAGAGACCCAGTACTTC.

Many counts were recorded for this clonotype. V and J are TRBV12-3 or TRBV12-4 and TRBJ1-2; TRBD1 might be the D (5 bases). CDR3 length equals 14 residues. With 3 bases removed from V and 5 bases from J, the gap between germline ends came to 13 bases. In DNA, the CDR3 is TGTGCCAGCAGTTTCGTCCGGGGGGGGTATGGCTACACCTTC. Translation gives CASSFVRGGYGYTF.

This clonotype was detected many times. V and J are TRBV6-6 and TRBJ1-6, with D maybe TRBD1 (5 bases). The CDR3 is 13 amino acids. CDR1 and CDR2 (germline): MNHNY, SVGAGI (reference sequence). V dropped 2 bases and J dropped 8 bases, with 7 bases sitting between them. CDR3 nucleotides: TGTGCCAGCAGTTACGGGGGGGATTCACCCCTCCACTTT. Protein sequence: CASSYGGDSPLHF.

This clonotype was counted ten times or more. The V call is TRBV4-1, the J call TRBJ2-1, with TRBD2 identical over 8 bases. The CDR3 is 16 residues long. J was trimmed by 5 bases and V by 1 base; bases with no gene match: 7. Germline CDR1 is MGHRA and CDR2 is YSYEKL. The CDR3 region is CASSQGHSGTHNEQFF. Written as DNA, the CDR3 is TGCGCCAGCAGCCAAGGGCATAGCGGGACCCACAATGAGCAGTTCTTC.

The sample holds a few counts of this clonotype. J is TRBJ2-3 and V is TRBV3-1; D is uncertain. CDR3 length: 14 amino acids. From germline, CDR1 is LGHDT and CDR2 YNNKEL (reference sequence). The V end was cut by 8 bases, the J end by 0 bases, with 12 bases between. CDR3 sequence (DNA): TGTGCCAGCGTATCGACGGCTAGCACAGATACGCAGTATTTT. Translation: CASVSTASTDTQYF.

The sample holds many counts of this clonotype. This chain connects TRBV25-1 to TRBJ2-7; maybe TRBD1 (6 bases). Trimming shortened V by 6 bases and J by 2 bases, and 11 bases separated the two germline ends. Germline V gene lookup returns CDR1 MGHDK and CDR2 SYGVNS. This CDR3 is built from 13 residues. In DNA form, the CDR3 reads TGTGCCAGCAGCGCCAGGGGTCCCTACGAGCAGTACTTC. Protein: CASSARGPYEQYF.

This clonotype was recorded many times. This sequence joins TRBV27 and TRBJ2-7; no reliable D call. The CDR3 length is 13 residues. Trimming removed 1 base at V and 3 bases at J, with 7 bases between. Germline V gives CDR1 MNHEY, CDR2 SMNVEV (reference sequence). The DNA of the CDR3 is TGTGCCAGCAGTTTATTTCGCAACTACGAGCAGTACTTC. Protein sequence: CASSLFRNYEQYF.

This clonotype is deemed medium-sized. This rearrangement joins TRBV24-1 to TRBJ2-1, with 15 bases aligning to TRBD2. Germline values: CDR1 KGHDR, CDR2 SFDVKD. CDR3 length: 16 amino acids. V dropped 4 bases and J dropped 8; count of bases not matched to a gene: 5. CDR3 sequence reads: CATSDPGLAGGDEQFF. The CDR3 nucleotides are TGTGCCACCAGTGACCCCGGACTAGCGGGAGGGGATGAGCAGTTCTTC.

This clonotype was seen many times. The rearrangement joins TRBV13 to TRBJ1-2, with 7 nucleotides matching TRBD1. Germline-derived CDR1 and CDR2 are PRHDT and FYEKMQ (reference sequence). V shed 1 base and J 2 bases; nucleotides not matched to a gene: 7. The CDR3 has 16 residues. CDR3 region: CASSLEYGQDNYGYTF. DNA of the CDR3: TGTGCCAGCAGCTTAGAATATGGACAGGACAACTATGGCTACACCTTC. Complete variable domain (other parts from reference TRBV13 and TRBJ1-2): AAGVIQSPRHLIKEKRETATLKCYPIPRHDTVYWYQQGPGQDPQFLISFYEKMQSDKGSIPDRFSAQQFSDYHSELNMSSLELGDSALYFCASSLEYGQDNYGYTFGSGTRLTVV.

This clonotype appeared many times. CDR3 nucleotides: TGTGCCAGCACCTCCAGGGGCAGGGCCTACGAGCAGTACTTC. Residues: CASTSRGRAYEQYF. The chain joins TRBV6-5 to TRBJ2-7; D might be TRBD1 (6 bases). Trimming took off 7 bases at V and 2 bases at J, with 15 bases between the two ends. The V gene's germline CDR1 is MNHEY and CDR2 SVGAGI. The length of the CDR3 is 14 residues.

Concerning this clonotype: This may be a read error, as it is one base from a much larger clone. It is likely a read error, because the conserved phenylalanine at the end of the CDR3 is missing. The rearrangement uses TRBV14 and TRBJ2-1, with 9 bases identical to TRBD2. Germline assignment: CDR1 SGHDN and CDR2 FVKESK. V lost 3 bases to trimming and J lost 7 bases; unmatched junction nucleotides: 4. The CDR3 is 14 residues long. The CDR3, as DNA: TGTGCCAGCAGCCAGGGACTAGCAATGAATGAGCAGTTCTCC. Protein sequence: CASSQGLAMNEQFS.

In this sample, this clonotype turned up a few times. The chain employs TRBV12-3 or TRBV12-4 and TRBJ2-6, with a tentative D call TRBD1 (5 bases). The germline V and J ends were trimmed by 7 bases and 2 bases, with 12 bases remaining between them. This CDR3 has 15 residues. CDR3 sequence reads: CASTSGSPGANVLTF. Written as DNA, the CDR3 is TGTGCCAGCACCTCAGGGTCTCCTGGGGCCAACGTCCTGACTTTC.

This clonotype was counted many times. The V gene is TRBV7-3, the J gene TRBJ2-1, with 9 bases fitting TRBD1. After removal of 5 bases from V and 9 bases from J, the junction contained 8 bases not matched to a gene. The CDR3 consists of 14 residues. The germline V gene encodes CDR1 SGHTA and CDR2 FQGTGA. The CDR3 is CASSPNGQGSEQFF. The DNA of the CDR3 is TGTGCCAGCAGCCCAAACGGACAGGGGAGTGAGCAGTTCTTC.

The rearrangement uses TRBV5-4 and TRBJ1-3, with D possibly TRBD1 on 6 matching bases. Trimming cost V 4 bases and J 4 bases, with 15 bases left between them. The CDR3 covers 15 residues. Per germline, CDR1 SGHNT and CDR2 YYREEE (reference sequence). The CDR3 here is CASSTDRSGGNTIYF. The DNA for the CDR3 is TGTGCCAGCAGCACGGACAGATCGGGAGGAAACACCATATATTTT.

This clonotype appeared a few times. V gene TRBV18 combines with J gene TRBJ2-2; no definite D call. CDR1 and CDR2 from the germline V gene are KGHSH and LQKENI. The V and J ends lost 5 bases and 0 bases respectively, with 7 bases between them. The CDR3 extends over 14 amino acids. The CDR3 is CASSSVTNTGELFF. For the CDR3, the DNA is TGTGCCAGCTCATCCGTTACGAACACCGGGGAGCTGTTTTTT.